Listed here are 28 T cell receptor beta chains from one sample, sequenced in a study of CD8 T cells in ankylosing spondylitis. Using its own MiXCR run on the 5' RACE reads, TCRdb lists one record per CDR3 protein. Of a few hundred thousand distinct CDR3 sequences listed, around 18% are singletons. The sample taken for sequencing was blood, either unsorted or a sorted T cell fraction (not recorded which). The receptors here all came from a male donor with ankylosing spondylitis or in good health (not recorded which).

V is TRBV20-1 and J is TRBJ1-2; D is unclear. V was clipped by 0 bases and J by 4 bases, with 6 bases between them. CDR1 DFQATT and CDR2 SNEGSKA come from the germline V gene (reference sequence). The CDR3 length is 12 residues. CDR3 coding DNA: TGCAGTGCTAGAGATTTGAGCTATGGCTACACCTTC. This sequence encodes CSARDLSYGYTF.

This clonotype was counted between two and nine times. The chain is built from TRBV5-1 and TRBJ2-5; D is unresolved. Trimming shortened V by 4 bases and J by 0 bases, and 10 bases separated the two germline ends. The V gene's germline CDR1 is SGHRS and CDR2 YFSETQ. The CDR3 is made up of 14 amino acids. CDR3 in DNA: TGCGCCAGCAGCACTACCCCGTACCAAGAGACCCAGTACTTC. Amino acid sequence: CASSTTPYQETQYF. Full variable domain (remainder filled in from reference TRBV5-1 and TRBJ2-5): KAGVTQTPRYLIKTRGQQVTLSCSPISGHRSVSWYQQTPGQGLQFLFEYFSETQRNKGNFPGRFSGRQFSNSRSEMNVSTLELGDSALYLCASSTTPYQETQYFGPGTRLLVL.

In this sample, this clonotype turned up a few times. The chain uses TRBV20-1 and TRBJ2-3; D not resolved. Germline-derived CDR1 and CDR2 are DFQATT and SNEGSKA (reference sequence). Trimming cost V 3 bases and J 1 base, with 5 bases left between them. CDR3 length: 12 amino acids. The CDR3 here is CSARQGTDTQYF. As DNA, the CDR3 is TGCAGTGCTAGGCAGGGCACAGATACGCAGTATTTT.

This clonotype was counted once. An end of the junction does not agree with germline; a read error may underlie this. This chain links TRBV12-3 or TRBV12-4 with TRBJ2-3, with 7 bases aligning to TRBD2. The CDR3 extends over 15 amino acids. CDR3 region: CVSALGRGGTDTQYF. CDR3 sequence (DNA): TGTGTCAGCGCGTTAGGGAGGGGTGGCACAGATACGCAGTATTTT.

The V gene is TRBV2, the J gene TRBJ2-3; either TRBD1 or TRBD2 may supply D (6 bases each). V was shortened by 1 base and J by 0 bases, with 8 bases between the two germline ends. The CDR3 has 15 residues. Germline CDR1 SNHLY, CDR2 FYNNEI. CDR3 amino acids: CASSEGGASTDTQYF. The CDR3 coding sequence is TGTGCCAGCAGTGAAGGGGGGGCCAGCACAGATACGCAGTATTTT.

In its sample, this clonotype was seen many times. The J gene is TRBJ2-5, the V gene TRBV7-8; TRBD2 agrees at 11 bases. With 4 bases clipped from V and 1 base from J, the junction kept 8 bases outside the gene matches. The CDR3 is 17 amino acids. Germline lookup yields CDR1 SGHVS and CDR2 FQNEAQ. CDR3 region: CASSSGLLAGAQETQYF. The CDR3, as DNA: TGTGCCAGCAGCTCGGGGCTACTAGCGGGGGCCCAAGAGACCCAGTACTTC.

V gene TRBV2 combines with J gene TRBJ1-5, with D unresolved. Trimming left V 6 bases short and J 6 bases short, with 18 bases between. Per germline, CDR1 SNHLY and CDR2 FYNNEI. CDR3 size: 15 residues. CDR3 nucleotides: TGTGCCAGCAGACGAATGGTAGTACCCAGTCAGCCCCAGCATTTT. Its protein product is CASRRMVVPSQPQHF.

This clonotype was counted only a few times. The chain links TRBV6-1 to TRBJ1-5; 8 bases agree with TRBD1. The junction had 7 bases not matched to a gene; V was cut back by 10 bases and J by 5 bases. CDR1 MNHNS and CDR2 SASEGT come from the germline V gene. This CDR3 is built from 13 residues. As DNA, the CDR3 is TGTGCCACCCGACAGGGGTCCCATCAGCCCCAGCATTTT. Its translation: CATRQGSHQPQHF.

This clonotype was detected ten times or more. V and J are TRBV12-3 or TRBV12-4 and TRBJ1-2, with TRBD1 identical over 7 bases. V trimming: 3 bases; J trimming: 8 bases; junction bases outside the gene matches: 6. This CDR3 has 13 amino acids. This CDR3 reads CASSLLGQEGYTF. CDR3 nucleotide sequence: TGTGCCAGCAGTTTGTTAGGACAGGAGGGCTACACCTTC.

The DNA for the CDR3 is TGTGCCAGCAACAAACCCGGGGAAAACACTGAAGCTTTCTTT. The encoded protein is CASNKPGENTEAFF. The V call is TRBV7-9, the J call TRBJ1-1; D uncertain. The CDR3 runs to 14 residues. The V end was cut by 7 bases, the J end by 2 bases, with 14 bases between. The germline gives CDR1 SEHNR, CDR2 FQNEAQ (reference sequence).

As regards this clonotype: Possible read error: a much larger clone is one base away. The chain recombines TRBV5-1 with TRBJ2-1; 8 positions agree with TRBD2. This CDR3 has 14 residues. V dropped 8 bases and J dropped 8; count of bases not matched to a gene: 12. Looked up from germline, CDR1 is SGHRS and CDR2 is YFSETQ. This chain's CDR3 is CASRIGTSNDEQFF. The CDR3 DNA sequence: TGCGCCAGTCGCATCGGGACTAGTAACGATGAGCAGTTCTTC.

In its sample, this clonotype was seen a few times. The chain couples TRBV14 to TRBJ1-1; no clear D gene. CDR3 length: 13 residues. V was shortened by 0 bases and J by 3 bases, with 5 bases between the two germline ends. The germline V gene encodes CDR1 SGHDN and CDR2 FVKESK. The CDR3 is CASSQEVDTEAFF. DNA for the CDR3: TGTGCCAGCAGCCAAGAGGTGGACACTGAAGCTTTCTTT.

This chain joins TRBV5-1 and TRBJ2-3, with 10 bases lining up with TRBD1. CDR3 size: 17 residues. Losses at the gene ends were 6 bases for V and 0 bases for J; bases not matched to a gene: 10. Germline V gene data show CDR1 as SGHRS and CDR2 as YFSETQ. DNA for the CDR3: TGCGCCAGCATTCCGGGACAGGGGCGCCTTAGCACAGATACGCAGTATTTT. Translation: CASIPGQGRLSTDTQYF.

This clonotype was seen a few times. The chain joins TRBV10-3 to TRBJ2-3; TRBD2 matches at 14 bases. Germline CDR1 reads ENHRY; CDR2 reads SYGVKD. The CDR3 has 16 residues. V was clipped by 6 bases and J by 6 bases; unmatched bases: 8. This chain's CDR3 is CAIRGLAGVGLDTQYF. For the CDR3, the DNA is TGTGCCATCAGGGGACTAGCGGGAGTAGGGCTTGATACGCAGTATTTT.

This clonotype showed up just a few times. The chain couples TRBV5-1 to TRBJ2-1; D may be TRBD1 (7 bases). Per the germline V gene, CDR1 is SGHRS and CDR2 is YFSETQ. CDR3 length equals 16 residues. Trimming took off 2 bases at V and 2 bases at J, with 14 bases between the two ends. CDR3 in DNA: TGCGCCAGCAGCTTTGGAGGGGGCAATGCCTACAATGAGCAGTTCTTC. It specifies CASSFGGGNAYNEQFF.

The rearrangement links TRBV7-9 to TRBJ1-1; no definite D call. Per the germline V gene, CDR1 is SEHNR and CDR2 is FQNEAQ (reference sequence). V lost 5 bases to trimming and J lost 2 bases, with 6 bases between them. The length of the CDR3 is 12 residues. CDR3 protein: CASSLDNTEAFF. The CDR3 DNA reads TGTGCCAGCAGCCTCGACAACACTGAAGCTTTCTTT.

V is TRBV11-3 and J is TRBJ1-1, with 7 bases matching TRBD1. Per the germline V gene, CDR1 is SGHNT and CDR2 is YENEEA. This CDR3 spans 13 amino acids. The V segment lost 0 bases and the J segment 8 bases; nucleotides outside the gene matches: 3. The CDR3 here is CASSLDRDSEAFF. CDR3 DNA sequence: TGTGCCAGCAGCTTAGATCGGGACAGCGAAGCTTTCTTT.

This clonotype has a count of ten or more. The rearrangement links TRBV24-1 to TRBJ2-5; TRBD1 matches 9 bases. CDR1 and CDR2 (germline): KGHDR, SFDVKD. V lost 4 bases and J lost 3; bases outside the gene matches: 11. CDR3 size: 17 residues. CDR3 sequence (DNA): TGTGCCACCAGTGACCTACAGGGGGCACGCGGGGAAGAGACCCAGTACTTC. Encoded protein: CATSDLQGARGEETQYF.

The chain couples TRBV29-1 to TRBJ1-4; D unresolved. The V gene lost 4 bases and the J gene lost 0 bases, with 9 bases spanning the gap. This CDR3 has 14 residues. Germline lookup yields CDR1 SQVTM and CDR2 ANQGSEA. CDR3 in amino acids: CSVVLLATNEKLFF. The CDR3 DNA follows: TGCAGCGTTGTTCTCCTTGCAACTAATGAAAAACTGTTTTTT.

This CDR3 is CASSSTGGRDIQYF. CDR3 coding DNA: TGCGCCAGCAGCTCAACAGGGGGCAGGGACATTCAGTACTTC. The rearrangement uses TRBV5-1 and TRBJ2-4, with 9 bases aligning to TRBD1. V lost 3 bases and J lost 8; bases outside the gene matches: 6. This CDR3 spans 14 amino acids. Germline values: CDR1 SGHRS, CDR2 YFSETQ.

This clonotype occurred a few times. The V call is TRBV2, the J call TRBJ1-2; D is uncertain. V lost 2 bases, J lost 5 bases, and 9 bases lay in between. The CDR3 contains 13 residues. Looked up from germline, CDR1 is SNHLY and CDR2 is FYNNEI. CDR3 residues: CASSESLGYGYTF. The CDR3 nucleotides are TGTGCCAGCAGTGAATCGCTGGGGTATGGCTACACCTTC. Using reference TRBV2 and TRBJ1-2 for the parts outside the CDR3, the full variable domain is EPEVTQTPSHQVTQMGQEVILRCVPISNHLYFYWYRQILGQKVEFLVSFYNNEISEKSEIFDDQFSVERPDGSNFTLKIRSTKLEDSAMYFCASSESLGYGYTFGSGTRLTVV.

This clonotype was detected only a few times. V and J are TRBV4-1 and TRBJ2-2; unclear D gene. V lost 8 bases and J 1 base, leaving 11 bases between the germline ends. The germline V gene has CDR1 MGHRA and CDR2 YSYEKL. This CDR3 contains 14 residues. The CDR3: CASARQMNTGELFF. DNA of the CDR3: TGCGCCAGCGCGCGGCAGATGAACACCGGGGAGCTGTTTTTT.

In DNA form, the CDR3 reads TGCGCCAGCAGCTTGGCACAGCCCTCCTACAATGAGCAGTTCTTC. It is translated as CASSLAQPSYNEQFF. The chain has TRBV5-1 and TRBJ2-1, with unresolved D. This CDR3 is 15 amino acids long. The germline V gene encodes CDR1 SGHRS and CDR2 YFSETQ. Between the trimmed V and J ends, which lost 0 bases and 0 bases, there was a span of 7 bases.

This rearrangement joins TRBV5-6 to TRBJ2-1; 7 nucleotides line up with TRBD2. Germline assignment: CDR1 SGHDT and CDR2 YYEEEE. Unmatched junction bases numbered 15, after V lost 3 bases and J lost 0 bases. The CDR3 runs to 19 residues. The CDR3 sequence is CASSSGVSGARGSYNEQFF. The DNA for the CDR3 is TGTGCCAGCAGCTCGGGCGTAAGCGGGGCTCGGGGCTCCTACAATGAGCAGTTCTTC.

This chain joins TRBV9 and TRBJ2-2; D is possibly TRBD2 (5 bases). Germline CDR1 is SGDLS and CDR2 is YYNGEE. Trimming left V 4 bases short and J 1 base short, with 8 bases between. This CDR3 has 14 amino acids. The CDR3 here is CASSIGGNTGELFF. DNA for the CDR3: TGTGCCAGCAGCATTGGAGGGAACACCGGGGAGCTGTTTTTT.

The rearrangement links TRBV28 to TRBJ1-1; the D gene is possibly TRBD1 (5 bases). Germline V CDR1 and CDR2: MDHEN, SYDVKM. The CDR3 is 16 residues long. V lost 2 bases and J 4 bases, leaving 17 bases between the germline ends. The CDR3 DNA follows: TGTGCCAGCAGTTTAGGGTTGACGGCAGGGATCACTGAAGCTTTCTTT. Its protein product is CASSLGLTAGITEAFF.

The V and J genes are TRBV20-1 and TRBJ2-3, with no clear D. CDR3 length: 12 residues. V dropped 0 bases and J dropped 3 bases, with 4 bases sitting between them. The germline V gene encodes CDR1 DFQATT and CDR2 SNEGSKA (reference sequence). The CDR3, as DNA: TGCAGTGCTAGAGAGTGGACAGATACGCAGTATTTT. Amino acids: CSAREWTDTQYF.

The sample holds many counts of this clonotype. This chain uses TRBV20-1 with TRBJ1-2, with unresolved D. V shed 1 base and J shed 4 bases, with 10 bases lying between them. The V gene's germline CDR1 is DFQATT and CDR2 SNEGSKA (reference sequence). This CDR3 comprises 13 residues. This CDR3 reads CSARVRRGYGYTF. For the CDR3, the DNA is TGCAGTGCTAGAGTCCGAAGAGGCTATGGCTACACCTTC.